Following are 19 T cell receptor beta chains from one sample sequenced in a study of T cell clones after liver transplantation. Data came from immunoSEQ multiplex PCR; TCRdb stores just in-frame clones and leaves some out. Of about 74,000 clones in the sample, about 80% were seen once. Sequenced material: CD4+ T cells from blood, taken before liver transplant. The source of these receptors is a human donor who received a liver transplant.

The chain has TRBV4-1 and TRBJ1-4; TRBD1 matches at 10 bases. V lost 4 bases to trimming and J lost 2 bases; unmatched junction nucleotides: 7. The CDR3 is made up of 17 amino acids. CDR1 and CDR2 from the germline V gene are MGHRA and YSYEKL. In DNA form, the CDR3 reads TGCGCCAGCAGCCCCCTGGACAGGGGGACTACTAATGAAAAACTGTTTTTT. Encoded protein: CASSPLDRGTTNEKLFF.

The CDR3 reads CASSLGGSLSVQFF. CDR3 coding DNA: TGCGCCAGCAGCTTGGGTGGCAGCCTATCGGTGCAGTTCTTC. The chain links TRBV5-1 to TRBJ2-1, with D uncertain. Trimming removed 0 bases at V and 12 bases at J, with 16 bases between. The CDR3 has 14 amino acids. Germline CDR1 reads SGHRS; CDR2 reads YFSETQ.

The chain is built from TRBV7-2 and TRBJ2-3; 7 bases align to TRBD2. Germline loops: CDR1 SGHTA, CDR2 FQGNSA. V trimming: 4 bases; J trimming: 3 bases; junction bases outside the gene matches: 7. This CDR3 spans 15 amino acids. This CDR3 reads CASSWGGFKTDTQYF. CDR3 sequence (DNA): TGTGCCAGCAGCTGGGGGGGATTCAAGACAGATACGCAGTATTTT.

CDR3: CASSMTNFEQYF. DNA for the CDR3: TGTGCCAGCAGTATGACAAATTTCGAGCAGTACTTC. This chain joins TRBV28 and TRBJ2-7; no clear D. CDR1 is MDHEN and CDR2 is SYDVKM in the germline V gene. The CDR3 contains 12 residues. Trimming cost V 5 bases and J 6 bases, with 11 bases left between them.

The chain has TRBV7-2 and TRBJ2-5, with TRBD2 identical over 8 bases. Germline CDR1 is SGHTA and CDR2 is FQGNSA. Losses at the gene ends were 3 bases for V and 1 base for J; bases not matched to a gene: 7. The CDR3 totals 16 residues. CDR3 in DNA: TGTGCCAGCAGCTTGGGAAGTCTAGCGGGCCAAGAGACCCAGTACTTC. This translates into CASSLGSLAGQETQYF.

The chain links TRBV5-4 to TRBJ2-3, with 10 nucleotides matching TRBD2. CDR1 and CDR2 (germline): SGHNT, YYREEE (reference sequence). Trimming removed 0 bases from V and 3 bases from J; junction bases left unmatched: 7. CDR3 length equals 17 residues. CDR3 loop: CASSLAPSGSPTDTQYF. As DNA, the CDR3 is TGTGCCAGCAGCTTGGCCCCTAGCGGGAGCCCAACAGATACGCAGTATTTT.

The table lists this clone with a few counts. The rearrangement links TRBV11-2 to TRBJ2-1, with 9 bases identical to TRBD1. V gave up 5 bases and J gave up 10 bases; unmatched junction bases: 6. The germline gives CDR1 SGHAT, CDR2 FQNNGV. The CDR3 is made up of 13 amino acids. DNA of the CDR3: TGTGCCAGCAGCAGGGACAGGGACGACGAGCAGTTCTTC. Its translation is CASSRDRDDEQFF.

This sequence joins TRBV28 and TRBJ2-7; tentative D call: TRBD2 (6 bases). The CDR3 spans 14 residues. Trimming left V 1 base short and J 3 bases short, with 10 bases between. Germline CDR1 MDHEN, CDR2 SYDVKM. The CDR3, as DNA: TGTGCCAGCAGTTTATTAGCGACTAGCTACGAGCAGTACTTC. Amino acids: CASSLLATSYEQYF. The complete variable domain, with remaining parts taken from reference TRBV28 and TRBJ2-7, reads DVKVTQSSRYLVKRTGEKVFLECVQDMDHENMFWYRQDPGLGLRLIYFSYDVKMKEKGDIPEGYSVSREKKERFSLILESASTNQTSMYLCASSLLATSYEQYFGPGTRLTVT.

V is TRBV29-1 and J is TRBJ2-7, with D perhaps TRBD2 (6 bases). The germline V gene has CDR1 SQVTM and CDR2 ANQGSEA. V gave up 1 base and J gave up 8 bases, with 21 bases separating them. CDR3 size: 15 residues. The CDR3 coding sequence is TGCAGCGTTGAAGTGGGGACTCCGACGGGATCCAAGCAGTACTTC. Its protein is CSVEVGTPTGSKQYF.

The J gene is TRBJ1-5, the V gene TRBV15, with D possibly TRBD1 on 5 matching bases. The CDR3 extends over 16 amino acids. Trimming left V 7 bases short and J 2 bases short, with 18 bases between. In germline, CDR1 is LNHNV, CDR2 YYDKDF (reference sequence). CDR3 sequence reads: CATTRDFREGNQPQHF. DNA of the CDR3: TGTGCCACCACTCGGGACTTCAGGGAGGGCAATCAGCCCCAGCATTTT.

The chain carries TRBV19 and TRBJ1-2; perhaps TRBD1 as D (5 bases). This CDR3 contains 14 residues. Germline lookup yields CDR1 LNHDA and CDR2 SQIVND (reference sequence). The V end was cut by 5 bases, the J end by 4 bases, with 14 bases between. The CDR3 loop reads CASSDEGPSYGYTF. The CDR3 DNA reads TGTGCCAGTAGTGACGAGGGGCCCAGCTATGGCTACACCTTC.

V and J are TRBV18 and TRBJ1-1; D might be TRBD1 (6 bases). Deletions cut 6 bases from V and 0 bases from J, with 14 bases between. The CDR3 covers 15 residues. The germline gives CDR1 KGHSH, CDR2 LQKENI. The CDR3 region has the DNA TGTGCCAGCTCTCCAAAACAGGGTTTGAACACTGAAGCTTTCTTT. Translating gives CASSPKQGLNTEAFF.

The rearrangement links TRBV28 to TRBJ1-5; D perhaps matches TRBD1 (5 bases). Germline CDR1 is MDHEN and CDR2 is SYDVKM. This CDR3 has 17 amino acids. Trimming took off 7 bases at V and 0 bases at J, with 19 bases between the two ends. CDR3 protein: CASITPSGAHSNQPQHF. The CDR3 nucleotides are TGTGCCAGCATAACTCCCTCCGGGGCCCATAGCAATCAGCCCCAGCATTTT. Complete variable domain (other parts from reference TRBV28 and TRBJ1-5): DVKVTQSSRYLVKRTGEKVFLECVQDMDHENMFWYRQDPGLGLRLIYFSYDVKMKEKGDIPEGYSVSREKKERFSLILESASTNQTSMYLCASITPSGAHSNQPQHFGDGTRLSIL.

The chain links TRBV7-9 to TRBJ2-3, with TRBD2 as a possible D gene (6 bases). CDR3 length: 13 amino acids. Trimming removed 5 bases at V and 4 bases at J, with 10 bases between. The germline gives CDR1 SEHNR, CDR2 FQNEAQ (reference sequence). The CDR3 nucleotides read TGTGCCAGCAGCCCCGGGAGCCCAGATACGCAGTATTTT. Its translation is CASSPGSPDTQYF.

This chain joins TRBV4-3 and TRBJ2-2, with D possibly matching TRBD2 (5 bases). CDR1 is LGHNA, CDR2 YSLEER, per germline. This CDR3 spans 15 amino acids. Trimming took off 1 base at V and 2 bases at J, with 8 bases between the two ends. CDR3 residues: CASSQGGKNTGELFF. The CDR3 bases are TGCGCCAGCAGCCAAGGAGGGAAAAACACCGGGGAGCTGTTTTTT.

The chain joins TRBV28 to TRBJ1-2; perhaps TRBD1 as D (6 bases). CDR1 is MDHEN and CDR2 is SYDVKM in the germline V gene. The CDR3 length is 12 residues. Here the CDR3 DNA reads TGTGCACTGGGGGAAGGGGGACTTGGCTACACCTTC. Translated: CALGEGGLGYTF.

The chain carries TRBV21-1 and TRBJ1-3. TRBV21-1 is a documented pseudogene. This CDR3 is built from 17 residues. In DNA, the CDR3 is TGTGCCAGCAGCGATAATGTAGCTACAACCGCACGAAACACCATATATTTT. Its protein product is CASSDNVATTARNTIYF.

The rearrangement links TRBV7-2 to TRBJ2-5; D possibly corresponds to TRBD1 (5 bases). From germline, CDR1 is SGHTA and CDR2 FQGNSA. V lost 0 bases, J lost 5 bases, and 10 bases lay in between. The CDR3 contains 14 residues. The CDR3, as DNA: TGTGCCAGCAGCTTAGCAGGCCCAGGGGAGACCCAGTACTTC. As protein: CASSLAGPGETQYF.

This rearrangement joins TRBV4-3 to TRBJ2-1; D gene unclear. The V gene's germline CDR1 is LGHNA and CDR2 YSLEER. This CDR3 has 14 amino acids. Trimming removed 0 bases from V and 4 bases from J, with 7 bases in between. The CDR3 is CASSQESIYNEQFF. In DNA form, the CDR3 reads TGCGCCAGCAGCCAAGAGAGTATATACAATGAGCAGTTCTTC.